Listed below are T cell receptor beta chains from one sample, sequenced in a study of human T cells and chemical hapten exposure. TCRdb recomputed calls from the RACE reads with MiXCR, one row per CDR3 protein. The sample consists of about 41,000 distinct CDR3 sequences, 3.5% to 4% of them appearing once. The sequencing here drew on whole blood, taken in connection with sensitization to the hapten diphenylcyclopropenone (DPC). The source is a man in his fifties with alopecia areata. Some clones in this sample may be carry-over from other donors' samples. The conserved cysteine and the conserved F or W are not part of the CDR3 here.

len	v_gene	j_gene	CDR3aa
12	TRBV6-5	TRBJ2-7	ASRPGGQGYEQY
14	TRBV12-5	TRBJ2-3	ASGLVLVSGTDTQY
13	TRBV27	TRBJ2-6	ASSSPFSGANVLT
13	TRBV7-2	TRBJ2-6	ASRQAPSGANVLT
16	TRBV4-1	TRBJ2-5	ASSQVGKKLAGEETQY
13	TRBV28	TRBJ2-6	ASSGGGPGANVLT
14	TRBV5-1	TRBJ2-7	ASSTRLAGVLYEQY
12	TRBV25-1	TRBJ2-3	ASSESQSTDTQY
13	TRBV3-1	TRBJ2-1	ASSQRQDYYNEQF
12	TRBV5-1	TRBJ1-2	ASSFTPGQRNYT
12	TRBV28	TRBJ1-4	ASSSQGANEKLF
11	TRBV29-1	TRBJ1-5	SGGDREGQPQH
14	TRBV7-2	TRBJ2-1	ASSLGAGGPYNEQF
10	TRBV20-1	TRBJ2-7	SAAQYINEQY
12	TRBV5-1	TRBJ1-5	ASSLAGGNQPQH
17	TRBV6-5	TRBJ2-6	ASTKGLGTGYSGANVLT
12	TRBV12-3/TRBV12-4	TRBJ2-7	ASSEQGASYEQY
12	TRBV12-3/TRBV12-4	TRBJ1-5	ASSGQGDNQPQH
12	TRBV27	TRBJ1-1	ASSLNRGRTEAF
12	TRBV6-5	TRBJ1-1	ASRVVSPATEAF
12	TRBV7-9	TRBJ1-2	ASSDTQRAPGYT
13	TRBV28	TRBJ2-1	ASSSGTISYNEQF
12	TRBV5-5	TRBJ1-2	ASSSDPTGYGYT
14	TRBV9	TRBJ1-4	ASSVGQGAANEKLF
10	TRBV20-1	TRBJ1-5	SAEGYDQPQH
13	TRBV6-1	TRBJ2-1	ASSLLAGGPNEQF
13	TRBV12-3/TRBV12-4	TRBJ2-1	ASSFVLAEINEQF
14	TRBV28	TRBJ2-1	ASSPTPTGGYNEQF
10	TRBV4-3	TRBJ2-1	ASSQDGGEQF
16	TRBV29-1	TRBJ2-1	SVAGGLAGGGSYNEQF
12	TRBV12-3/TRBV12-4	TRBJ1-5	ASSLGWGNQPQH
14	TRBV7-2	TRBJ2-1	ASSLAGSGSYNEQF
11	TRBV20-1	TRBJ1-5	SARDSGDQPQH
12	TRBV9	TRBJ2-3	ASSVSASTDTQY
11	TRBV20-1	TRBJ2-5	SAPDRGGKTQY
12	TRBV6-2/TRBV6-3	TRBJ2-7	ASSPLLAGGEQY
11	TRBV28	TRBJ2-7	ASRTGNEYEQY
12	TRBV7-2	TRBJ2-7	ASSLGTGNYEQY
14	TRBV5-1	TRBJ2-1	ASSFRDTPYDNEQF
15	TRBV18	TRBJ2-2	ASSPMDPLSNTGELF
13	TRBV5-4	TRBJ1-1	ASSLAASGWTEAF
11	TRBV3-1	TRBJ1-1	ASSQAVEARAF